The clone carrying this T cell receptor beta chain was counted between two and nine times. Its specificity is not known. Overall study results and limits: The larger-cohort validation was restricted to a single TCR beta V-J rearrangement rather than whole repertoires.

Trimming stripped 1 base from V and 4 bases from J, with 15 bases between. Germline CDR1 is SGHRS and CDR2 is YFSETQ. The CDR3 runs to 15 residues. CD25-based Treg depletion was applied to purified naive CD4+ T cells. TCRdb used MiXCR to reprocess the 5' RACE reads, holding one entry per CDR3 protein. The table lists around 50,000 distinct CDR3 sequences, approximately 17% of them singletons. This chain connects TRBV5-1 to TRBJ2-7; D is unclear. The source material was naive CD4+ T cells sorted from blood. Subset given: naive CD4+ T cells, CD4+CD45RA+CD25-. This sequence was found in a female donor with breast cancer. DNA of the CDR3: TGCGCCAGCAGCTTGTCGCCGACGGAGCCTTACGAGCAGTACTTC. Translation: CASSLSPTEPYEQYF.